This TCR beta chain emerged from a study of control samples from healthy donors and cancer patients. The CDR3 runs 15 residues. CDR1 and CDR2 from the germline V gene are ENHRY and SYGVKD. V was pared by 0 bases and J by 2 bases, with 11 bases between. Libraries were prepared by immunoSEQ multiplex PCR; TCRdb keeps only in-frame clonotypes and omits some of them. This repertoire shows under 200,000 clones, approximately 94% found once; its top ten account for 7.5% to 8.5%. The chain uses TRBV10-3 and TRBJ2-7; perhaps TRBD1 as D (6 bases). This TCR came from a woman aged 40 to 50 in good health. The sample consisted of blood. The CDR3 here is CAISESTGGTYEQYF. Here the CDR3 DNA reads TGTGCCATCAGTGAGTCGACTGGGGGCACCTACGAGCAGTACTTC.